These 3 T cell receptor beta chains were sequenced from one sample in a study of STAT5B mutations in CD4+ large granular lymphocyte leukemia. Using immunoSEQ multiplex PCR, the repertoire was profiled, and TCRdb retains in-frame clones only, with some absent. The profile shows under 25,000 clones, 74% of them singletons. The sample consisted of CD4+ T cells from blood buffy coats. The receptors stem from a human donor in good health.

This clone was observed a single time. The V call is TRBV28, the J call TRBJ1-1; D might be TRBD1 (6 bases). Trimming removed 3 bases from V and 1 base from J, with 12 bases in between. Germline-derived CDR1 and CDR2 are MDHEN and SYDVKM. There are 15 residues in the CDR3. CDR3: CASSLVTGPNTEAFF. CDR3 DNA sequence: TGTGCCAGCAGTTTGGTGACAGGACCGAACACTGAAGCTTTCTTT.

This clone was seen a handful of times. The rearrangement uses TRBV11-3 and TRBJ2-3; TRBD1 aligns across 7 bases. The V segment lost 4 bases and the J segment 10 bases; nucleotides outside the gene matches: 5. CDR3 size: 12 residues. Germline assignment: CDR1 SGHNT and CDR2 YENEEA. CDR3 amino acids: CASSSTGAAQYF. As DNA, the CDR3 is TGTGCCAGCAGCTCCACAGGGGCGGCGCAGTATTTT.

The chain recombines TRBV29-1 with TRBJ1-5, with TRBD1 matching 10 bases. The CDR3 sequence is 15 residues long. Germline CDR1 reads SQVTM; CDR2 reads ANQGSEA. With V trimmed by 4 bases and J by 4 bases, 7 bases remained unmatched. CDR3 residues: CSVGPGQGTNQPQHF. The CDR3 DNA follows: TGCAGCGTTGGTCCGGGACAGGGGACTAATCAGCCCCAGCATTTT. Drawing the rest from reference TRBV29-1 and TRBJ1-5, the complete variable domain is SAVISQKPSRDICQRGTSLTIQCQVDSQVTMMFWYRQQPGQSLTLIATANQGSEATYESGFVIDKFPISRPNLTFSTLTVSNMSPEDSSIYLCSVGPGQGTNQPQHFGDGTRLSIL.